The T cell receptor beta chain described here comes from a study of Graves' ophthalmopathy and Graves' hyperthyroidism. Study-level results: Most expanded clonotypes from thyroid (those above 0.001 frequency) were also found in blood.

This clonotype was counted ten times or more. Its matching antigen is unknown. The CDR3 is made up of 15 amino acids. The germline V gene encodes CDR1 MNHNY and CDR2 SVGAGI (reference sequence). The V end was cut by 5 bases, the J end by 8 bases, with 16 bases between. The TCR beta CDR3 regions underwent amplification from RNA transcripts. HTBI primers primed a first-round RT-PCR, and a second-round multiplex PCR followed. Each CDR3 protein is one row after TCRdb ran MiXCR on the multiplex PCR reads. Of around 1,000,000 distinct CDR3 sequences listed, 35% to 40% are singletons. The chain combines TRBV6-6 with TRBJ1-6, with TRBD1 as a possible D gene (6 bases). This TCR was recovered from an adult man with Graves' hyperthyroidism. Material for sequencing was peripheral blood or thyroid tissue (not recorded which). CDR3 DNA: TGTGCCAGCAGTCCCTTCGGAGGGACATATTCACCCCTCCACTTT. As protein: CASSPFGGTYSPLHF.